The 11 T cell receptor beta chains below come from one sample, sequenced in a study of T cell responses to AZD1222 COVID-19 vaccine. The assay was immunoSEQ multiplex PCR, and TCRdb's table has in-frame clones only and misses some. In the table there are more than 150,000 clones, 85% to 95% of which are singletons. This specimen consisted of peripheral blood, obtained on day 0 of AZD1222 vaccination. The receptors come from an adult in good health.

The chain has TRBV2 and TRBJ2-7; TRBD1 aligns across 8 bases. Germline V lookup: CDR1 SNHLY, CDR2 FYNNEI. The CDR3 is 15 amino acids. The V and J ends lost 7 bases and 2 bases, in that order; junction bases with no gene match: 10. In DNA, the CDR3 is TGTGCCAGCAATGGACAGGGTATAATACCCTACGAGCAGTACTTC. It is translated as CASNGQGIIPYEQYF.

This CDR3 is CASSSRNEPLLGDTF. DNA of the CDR3: TGTGCCAGCAGTTCTCGGAACGAACCTCTTCTGGGCGACACCTTC. This sequence joins TRBV6-5 and TRBJ1-2; unclear D gene. V lost 4 bases and J lost 12, with 24 bases in between. Germline V gene data show CDR1 as MNHEY and CDR2 as SVGAGI. This CDR3 spans 15 amino acids.

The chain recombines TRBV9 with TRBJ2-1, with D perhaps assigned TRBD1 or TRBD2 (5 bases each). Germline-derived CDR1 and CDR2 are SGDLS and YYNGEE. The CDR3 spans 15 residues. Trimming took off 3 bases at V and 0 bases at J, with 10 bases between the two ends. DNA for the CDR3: TGTGCCAGCAGCGCCGGGACCAGCTCCTACAATGAGCAGTTCTTC. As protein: CASSAGTSSYNEQFF.

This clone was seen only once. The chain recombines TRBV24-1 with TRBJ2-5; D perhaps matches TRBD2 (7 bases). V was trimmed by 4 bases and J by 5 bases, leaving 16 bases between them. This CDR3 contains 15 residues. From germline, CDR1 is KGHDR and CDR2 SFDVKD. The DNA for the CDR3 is TGTGCCACCAGTGACCTTCGGGGGGCTCCCGAGACCCAGTACTTC. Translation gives CATSDLRGAPETQYF.

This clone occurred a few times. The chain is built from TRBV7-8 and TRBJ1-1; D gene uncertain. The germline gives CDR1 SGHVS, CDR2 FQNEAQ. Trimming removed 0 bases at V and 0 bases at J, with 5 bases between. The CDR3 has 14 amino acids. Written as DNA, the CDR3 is TGTGCCAGCAGCTTAGCAGGGATGAACACTGAAGCTTTCTTT. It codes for CASSLAGMNTEAFF.

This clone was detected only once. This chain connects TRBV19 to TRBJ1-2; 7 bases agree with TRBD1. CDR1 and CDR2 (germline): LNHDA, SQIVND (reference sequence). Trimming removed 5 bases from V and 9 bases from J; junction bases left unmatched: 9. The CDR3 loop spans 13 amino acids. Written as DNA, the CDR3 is TGTGCCAGTAGTGCGGGGACAGTTTCGAGCTACACCTTC. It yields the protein CASSAGTVSSYTF.

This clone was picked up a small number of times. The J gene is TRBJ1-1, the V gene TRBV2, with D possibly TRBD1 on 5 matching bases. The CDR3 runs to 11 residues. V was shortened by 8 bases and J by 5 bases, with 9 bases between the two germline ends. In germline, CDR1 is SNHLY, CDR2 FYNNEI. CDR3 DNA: TGTGCCAGCTTGGGGGGAACTGAAGCTTTCTTT. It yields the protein CASLGGTEAFF.

Written as DNA, the CDR3 is TGTGCCAGCAACACCCTGGGGGCAACTAATGAAAAACTGTTTTTT. It yields the protein CASNTLGATNEKLFF. The genes are TRBV28 and TRBJ1-4, with TRBD1 as a possible D gene (5 bases). CDR1 is MDHEN and CDR2 is SYDVKM in the germline V gene. The CDR3 consists of 15 residues. V lost 7 bases and J lost 0, with 12 bases in between.

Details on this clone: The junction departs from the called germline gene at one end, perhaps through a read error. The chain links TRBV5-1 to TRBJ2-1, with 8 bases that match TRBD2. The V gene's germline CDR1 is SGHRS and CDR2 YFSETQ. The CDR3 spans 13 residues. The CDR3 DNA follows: TGCGCCAGCAGCTCTGGAGCGGGAGAGTCAGAGCTCTTC. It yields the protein CASSSGAGESELF.

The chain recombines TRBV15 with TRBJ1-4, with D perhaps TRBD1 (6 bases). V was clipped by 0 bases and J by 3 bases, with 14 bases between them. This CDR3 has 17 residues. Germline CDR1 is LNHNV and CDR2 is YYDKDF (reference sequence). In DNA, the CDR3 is TGTGCCACCAGCAGAGAGAGACAGGATCTTTCTAATGAAAAACTGTTTTTT. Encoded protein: CATSRERQDLSNEKLFF.

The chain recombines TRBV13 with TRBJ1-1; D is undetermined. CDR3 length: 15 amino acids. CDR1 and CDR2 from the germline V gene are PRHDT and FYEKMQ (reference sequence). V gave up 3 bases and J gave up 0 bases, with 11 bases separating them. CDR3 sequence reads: CASSFSVLMNTEAFF. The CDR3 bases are TGTGCCAGCAGCTTCTCTGTGTTAATGAACACTGAAGCTTTCTTT.